The sequence of this T cell receptor (beta chain) was determined in a study of cytomegalovirus exposure and HLA in healthy donors. Study background: Across a few hundred genotyped donors, roughly 85% landed in the Caucasian-associated ancestry cluster. Study findings and constraints: Overall, 164 TCR beta chains were annotated as cytomegalovirus-associated. Previous analysis showed most TCR beta V segments were productive about 87% or about 30% of the time. Reportedly, a later analysis found an Asian-associated ancestry cluster had fewer N-insertions than the roughly 670-donor mean.

Primers for the PCR totalled 60 Vbeta and 13 Jbeta. Profiled with immunoSEQ multiplex PCR; TCRdb holds only in-frame clones, not every one. The sample gives some 140,000 clones, roughly 80% of which show up once; approximately 4% is in the top ten. Worth noting for this clone: Its specificity is not known.

Germline CDR1 and CDR2: MNHNS and SASEGT. This CDR3 region has 14 residues. With 4 bases clipped from V and 1 base from J, the junction kept 2 bases outside the gene matches. The sequencing sample was made of PBMCs. The receptor was derived from a woman in her thirties or forties in good health and CMV-seronegative. J is TRBJ1-1 and V is TRBV6-1; 8 nucleotides agree with TRBD1. CDR3 in amino acids: CASSGTGGNTEAFF. CDR3 DNA sequence: TGTGCCAGCAGTGGAACAGGGGGGAACACTGAAGCTTTCTTT.